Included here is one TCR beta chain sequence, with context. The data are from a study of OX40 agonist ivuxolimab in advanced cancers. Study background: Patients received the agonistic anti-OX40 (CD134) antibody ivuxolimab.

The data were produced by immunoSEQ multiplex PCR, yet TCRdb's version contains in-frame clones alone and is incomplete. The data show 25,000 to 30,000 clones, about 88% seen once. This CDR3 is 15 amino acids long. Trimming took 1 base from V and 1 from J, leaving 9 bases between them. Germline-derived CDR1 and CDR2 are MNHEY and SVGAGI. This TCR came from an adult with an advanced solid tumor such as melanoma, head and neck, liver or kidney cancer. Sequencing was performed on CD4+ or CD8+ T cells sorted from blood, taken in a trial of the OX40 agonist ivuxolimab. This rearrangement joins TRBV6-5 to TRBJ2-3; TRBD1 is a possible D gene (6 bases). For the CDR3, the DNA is TGTGCCAGCAGTTACTTGTCAGGGGGCACAGATACGCAGTATTTT. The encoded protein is CASSYLSGGTDTQYF.